This TCR beta chain was documented in a study of T cells after yellow fever vaccination. Study-wide points: Booster samples showed a return of most primary-vaccination clones (roughly 96% CD4, approximately 85% CD8).

This clonotype came up a few times. The target antigen is unknown. TCRdb ran MiXCR on the 5' RACE reads and lists one entry per CDR3 protein. Of 350,000 or so distinct CDR3 sequences in the sample, about 8.3% were seen once. Germline-derived CDR1 and CDR2 are SGHVS and FNYEAQ. Trimming cost V 5 bases and J 9 bases; bases outside gene matches: 5. The CDR3 has 14 amino acids. This chain uses TRBV7-6 with TRBJ2-1; TRBD2 matches at 12 bases. The origin of this receptor is a man aged 18 to 29 who received the YFV17D yellow fever vaccine. The sample was PBMCs, taken more than 35 days after the first yellow fever vaccination. The CDR3 nucleotides read TGTGCCAGCAGCGCCACTAGCGGGGGGATTGAGCAGTTCTTC. This translates into CASSATSGGIEQFF.